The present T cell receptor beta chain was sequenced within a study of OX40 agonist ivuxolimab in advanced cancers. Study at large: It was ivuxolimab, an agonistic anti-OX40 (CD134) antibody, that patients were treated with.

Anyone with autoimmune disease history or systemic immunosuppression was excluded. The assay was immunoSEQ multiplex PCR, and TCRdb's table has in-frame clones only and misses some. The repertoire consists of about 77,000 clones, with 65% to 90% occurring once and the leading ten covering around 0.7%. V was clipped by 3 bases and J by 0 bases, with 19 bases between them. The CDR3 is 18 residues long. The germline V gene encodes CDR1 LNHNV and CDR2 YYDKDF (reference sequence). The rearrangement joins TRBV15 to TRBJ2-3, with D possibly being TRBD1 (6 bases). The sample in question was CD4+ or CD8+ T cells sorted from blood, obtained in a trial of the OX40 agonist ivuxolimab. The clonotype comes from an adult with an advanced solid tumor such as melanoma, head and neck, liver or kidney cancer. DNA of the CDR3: TGTGCCACCAGCAGCTCCTACTCCGGGACAACTAGCACAGATACGCAGTATTTT. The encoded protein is CATSSSYSGTTSTDTQYF. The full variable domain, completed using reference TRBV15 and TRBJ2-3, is DAMVIQNPRYQVTQFGKPVTLSCSQTLNHNVMYWYQQKSSQAPKLLFHYYDKDFNNEADTPDNFQSRRPNTSFCFLDIRSPGLGDTAMYLCATSSSYSGTTSTDTQYFGPGTRLTVL.